This T cell receptor (beta chain) stems from a study of cytomegalovirus exposure and HLA in healthy donors. The PCR had 60 Vbeta and 13 Jbeta primers. Measured with immunoSEQ multiplex PCR; TCRdb has only the in-frame clones, and not every one. Here the sample spans some 60,000 clones, about 69% being singletons. The TCR originated in a woman in her twenties or thirties in good health and CMV-seronegative. Sequenced material: PBMCs.

CDR3 coding DNA: TGCGCCAGCAGCAACTCGTGGACTAGCGGGAGGTCCTACAATGAGCAGTTCTTC. Translated: CASSNSWTSGRSYNEQFF. The chain joins TRBV5-1 to TRBJ2-1, with 14 bases lining up with TRBD2. This CDR3 region has 18 residues. V was pared by 4 bases and J by 1 base, with 7 bases of the junction left unmatched. The germline V gene encodes CDR1 SGHRS and CDR2 YFSETQ.